This TCR beta chain originates from a study of cytomegalovirus exposure and HLA in healthy donors. Study details: From 150 million to 200 million T cells, an earlier analysis saw 120 million or so unique TCR beta sequences. Whole-study findings and limits: The HLA-A and HLA-B alleles of most subjects were reportedly predicted accurately from TCR beta sequences. Sequencing depth roughly uniform across donors was assumed in presence/absence analyses. Relative to the roughly 690-donor mean, N-insertions were reportedly fewer in an Asian-associated ancestry cluster in a later analysis.

Comments on this clone: Its antigen is still unknown. The junction departs from the called germline gene at one end, perhaps through a read error.

Use of 60 Vbeta and 13 Jbeta primers characterized the PCR. The data were produced by immunoSEQ multiplex PCR, yet TCRdb's version contains in-frame clones alone and is incomplete. The sample includes around 130,000 clones, 60% to 85% of them seen just once. The CDR3 is 19 residues long. The V gene's germline CDR1 is LNHDA and CDR2 SQIVND (reference sequence). The V gene is TRBV19, the J gene TRBJ2-2, with D tentatively TRBD1 (5 bases). Specimen: PBMCs. The source of this sequence is a woman between 35 and 50 years old in good health and CMV-seronegative. The DNA of the CDR3 is TGTGCCAGTAGTATAGATAGGTTTAGACAGAACATGAACGCCGGGGAGCTGTTTTTT. Protein sequence: CASSIDRFRQNMNAGELFF.